This T cell receptor (beta chain) is drawn from a study of immune cell composition in non-small cell lung cancer. The table came from immunoSEQ multiplex PCR; TCRdb's copy has only in-frame clones and leaves some out. The table lists approximately 11,000 clones, around two thirds of them singletons. The germline V gene encodes CDR1 SEHNR and CDR2 FQNEAQ (reference sequence). Deletions cut 5 bases from V and 2 bases from J, with 13 bases between. The CDR3 has 15 residues. Sequencing was done on a sample of lung tumor tissue. This clonotype was obtained from a human donor with non-small cell lung cancer. The chain combines TRBV7-9 with TRBJ2-1, with D possibly being TRBD1 (6 bases). Here the CDR3 DNA reads TGTGCCAGCAGCACACAGGGTACGCCCTACAATGAGCAGTTCTTC. It codes for CASSTQGTPYNEQFF.